This T cell receptor (beta chain) was recorded in a study of blood T cell repertoires in COVID-19. Background on the study: Sources were T cells, B-cell-depleted T cells, or PBMCs; the material itself was cDNA or gDNA.

Germline V gene data show CDR1 as SGDLS and CDR2 as YYNGEE. V lost 3 bases and J lost 2, with 11 bases in between. The CDR3 has 15 residues. Libraries were prepared by immunoSEQ multiplex PCR; TCRdb keeps only in-frame clonotypes and omits some of them. Found here are around 300,000 clones, around 87% of them singletons; the top ten hold 5.3%. Specimen: PBMCs or T cells enriched from blood (not recorded which). The receptor was isolated from a woman in her twenties or thirties who had recovered from COVID-19. This chain joins TRBV9 and TRBJ2-2; D is ambiguous. CDR3 protein: CASSAGSFNTGELFF. For the CDR3, the DNA is TGTGCCAGCAGCGCCGGGTCCTTTAACACCGGGGAGCTGTTTTTT. The full variable domain, its missing parts supplied by reference TRBV9 and TRBJ2-2, is DSGVTQTPKHLITATGQRVTLRCSPRSGDLSVYWYQQSLDQGLQFLIQYYNGEERAKGNILERFSAQQFPDLHSELNLSSLELGDSALYFCASSAGSFNTGELFFGEGSRLTVL.